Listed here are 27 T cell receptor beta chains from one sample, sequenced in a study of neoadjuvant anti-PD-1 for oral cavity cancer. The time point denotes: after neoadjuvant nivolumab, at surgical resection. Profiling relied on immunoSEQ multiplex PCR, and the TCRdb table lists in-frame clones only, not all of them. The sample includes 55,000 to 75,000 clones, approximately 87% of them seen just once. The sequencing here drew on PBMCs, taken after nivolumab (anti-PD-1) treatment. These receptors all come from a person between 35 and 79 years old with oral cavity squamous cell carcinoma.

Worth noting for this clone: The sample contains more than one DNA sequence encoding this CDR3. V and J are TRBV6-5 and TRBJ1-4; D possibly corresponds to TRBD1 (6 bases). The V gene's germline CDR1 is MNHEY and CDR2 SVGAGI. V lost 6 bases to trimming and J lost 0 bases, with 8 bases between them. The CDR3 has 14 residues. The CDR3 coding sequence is TGTGCCAGCAGCCGACAGGCAACTAATGAAAAACTGTTTTTT. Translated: CASSRQATNEKLFF.

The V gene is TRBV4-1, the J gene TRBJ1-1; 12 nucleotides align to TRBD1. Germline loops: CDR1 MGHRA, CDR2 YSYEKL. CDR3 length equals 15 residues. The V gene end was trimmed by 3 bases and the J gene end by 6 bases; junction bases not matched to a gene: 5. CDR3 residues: CASSQTGQGASEAFF. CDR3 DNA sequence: TGCGCCAGCAGCCAGACGGGACAGGGGGCCTCTGAAGCTTTCTTT.

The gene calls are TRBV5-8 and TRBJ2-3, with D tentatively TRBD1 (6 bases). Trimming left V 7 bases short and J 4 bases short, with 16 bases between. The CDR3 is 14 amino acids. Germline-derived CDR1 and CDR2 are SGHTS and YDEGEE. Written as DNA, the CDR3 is TGTGCCAGCGGGCTCAGGGGTCCCTCAGATACGCAGTATTTT. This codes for CASGLRGPSDTQYF.

In DNA, the CDR3 is TGCAGCGAGACGCTGGCAGGGGGCTACTATGGCTACACCTTC. Translated: CSETLAGGYYGYTF. The chain is built from TRBV29-1 and TRBJ1-2, with 8 positions matching TRBD1. Germline-derived CDR1 and CDR2 are SQVTM and ANQGSEA. V gave up 7 bases and J gave up 3 bases; unmatched junction bases: 10. The length of the CDR3 is 14 residues.

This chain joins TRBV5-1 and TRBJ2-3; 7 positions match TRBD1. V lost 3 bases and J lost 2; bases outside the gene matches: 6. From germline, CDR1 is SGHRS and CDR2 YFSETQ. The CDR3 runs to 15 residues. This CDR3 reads CASSWRTGDTDTQYF. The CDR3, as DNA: TGCGCCAGCAGCTGGCGGACAGGAGACACAGATACGCAGTATTTT.

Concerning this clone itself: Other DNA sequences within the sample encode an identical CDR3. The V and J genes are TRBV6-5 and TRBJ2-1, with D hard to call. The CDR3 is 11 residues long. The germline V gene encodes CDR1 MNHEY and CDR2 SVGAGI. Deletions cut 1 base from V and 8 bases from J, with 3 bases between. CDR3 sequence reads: CASSYLDEQFF. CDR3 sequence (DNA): TGTGCCAGCAGTTACTTGGATGAGCAGTTCTTC.

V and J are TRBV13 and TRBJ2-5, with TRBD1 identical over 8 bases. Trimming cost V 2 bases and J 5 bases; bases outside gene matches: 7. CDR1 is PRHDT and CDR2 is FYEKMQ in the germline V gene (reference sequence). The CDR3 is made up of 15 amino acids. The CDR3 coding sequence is TGTGCCAGCAGCTTACAAGGACAGGGCTTCGAGACCCAGTACTTC. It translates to CASSLQGQGFETQYF.

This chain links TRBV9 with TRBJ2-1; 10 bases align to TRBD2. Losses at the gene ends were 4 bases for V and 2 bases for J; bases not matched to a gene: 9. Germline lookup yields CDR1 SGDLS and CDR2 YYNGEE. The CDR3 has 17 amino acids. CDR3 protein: CASSPQGLARTYNEQFF. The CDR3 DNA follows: TGTGCCAGCAGCCCGCAGGGACTAGCGAGGACCTACAATGAGCAGTTCTTC.

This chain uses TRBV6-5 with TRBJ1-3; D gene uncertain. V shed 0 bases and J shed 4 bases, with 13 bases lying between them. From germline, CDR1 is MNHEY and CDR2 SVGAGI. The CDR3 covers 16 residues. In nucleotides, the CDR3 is TGTGCCAGCAGTTACTCTATTGCTGCCGGAGGAAACACCATATATTTT. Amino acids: CASSYSIAAGGNTIYF.

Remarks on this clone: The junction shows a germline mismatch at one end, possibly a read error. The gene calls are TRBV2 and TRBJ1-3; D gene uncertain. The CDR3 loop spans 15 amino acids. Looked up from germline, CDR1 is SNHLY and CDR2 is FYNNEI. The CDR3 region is CASSEARSAGNTIYF. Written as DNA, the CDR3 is TGTGCCAGCAGTGAAGCTCGAAGTGCTGGGAACACCATATATTTT.

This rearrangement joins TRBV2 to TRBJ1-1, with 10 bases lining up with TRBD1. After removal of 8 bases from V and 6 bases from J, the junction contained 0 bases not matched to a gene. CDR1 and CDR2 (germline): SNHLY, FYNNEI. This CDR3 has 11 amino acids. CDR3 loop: CASGQGAEAFF. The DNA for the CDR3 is TGTGCCAGCGGACAGGGGGCTGAAGCTTTCTTT.

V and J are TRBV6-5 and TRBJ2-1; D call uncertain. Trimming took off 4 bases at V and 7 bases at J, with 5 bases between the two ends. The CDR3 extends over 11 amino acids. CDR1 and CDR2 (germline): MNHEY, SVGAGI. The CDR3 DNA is TGTGCCAGCAGTTTCTGGAATGAGCAGTTCTTC. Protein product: CASSFWNEQFF.

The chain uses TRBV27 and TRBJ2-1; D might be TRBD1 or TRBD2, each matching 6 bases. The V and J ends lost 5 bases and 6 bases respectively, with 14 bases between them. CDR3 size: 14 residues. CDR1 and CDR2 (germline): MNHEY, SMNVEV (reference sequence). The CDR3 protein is CASSGGGRLNEQFF. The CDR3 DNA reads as TGTGCCAGCAGTGGTGGGGGGCGGCTCAATGAGCAGTTCTTC.

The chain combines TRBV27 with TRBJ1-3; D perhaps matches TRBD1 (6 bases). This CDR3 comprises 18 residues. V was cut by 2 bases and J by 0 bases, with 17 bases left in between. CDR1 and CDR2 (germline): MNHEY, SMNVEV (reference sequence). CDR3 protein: CASSLQGPRGSSGNTIYF. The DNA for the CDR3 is TGTGCCAGCAGTTTACAAGGTCCGAGGGGGAGCTCTGGAAACACCATATATTTT.

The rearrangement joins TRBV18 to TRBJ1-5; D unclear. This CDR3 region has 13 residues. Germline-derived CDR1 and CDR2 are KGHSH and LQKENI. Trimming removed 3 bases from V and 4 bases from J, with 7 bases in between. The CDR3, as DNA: TGTGCCAGCTCACCCGATTGGAATCAGCCCCAGCATTTT. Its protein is CASSPDWNQPQHF.

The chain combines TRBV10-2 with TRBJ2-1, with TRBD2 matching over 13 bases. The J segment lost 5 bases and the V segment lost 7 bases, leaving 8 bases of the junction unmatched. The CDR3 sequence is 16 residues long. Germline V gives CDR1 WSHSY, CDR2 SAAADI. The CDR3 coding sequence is TGCGCCAGCACAGGACCTGGGACTAGCGGGAACAATGAGCAGTTCTTC. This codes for CASTGPGTSGNNEQFF.

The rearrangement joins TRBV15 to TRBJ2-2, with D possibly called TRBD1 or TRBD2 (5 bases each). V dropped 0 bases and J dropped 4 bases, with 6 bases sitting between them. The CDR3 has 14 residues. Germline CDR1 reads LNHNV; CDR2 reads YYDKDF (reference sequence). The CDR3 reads CATSREGVTGELFF. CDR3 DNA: TGTGCCACCAGCAGAGAGGGGGTCACCGGGGAGCTGTTTTTT.

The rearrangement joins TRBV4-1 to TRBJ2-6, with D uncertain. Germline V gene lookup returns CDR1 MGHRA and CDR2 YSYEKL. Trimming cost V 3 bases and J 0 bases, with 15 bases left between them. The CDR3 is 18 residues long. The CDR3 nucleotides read TGCGCCAGCAGCCAGACGGCAGATGGGATCTCTGGGGCCAACGTCCTGACTTTC. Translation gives CASSQTADGISGANVLTF.

CDR3 DNA sequence: TGCGCCAGCAGCCCTGGGGGGGCGAACACCGGGGAGCTGTTTTTT. This sequence encodes CASSPGGANTGELFF. The chain has TRBV5-1 and TRBJ2-2; TRBD2 matches 7 bases. V gave up 4 bases and J gave up 0 bases; unmatched junction bases: 3. Germline lookup yields CDR1 SGHRS and CDR2 YFSETQ. This CDR3 region has 15 residues. The variable domain in full, with the rest retrieved from reference TRBV5-1 and TRBJ2-2, is KAGVTQTPRYLIKTRGQQVTLSCSPISGHRSVSWYQQTPGQGLQFLFEYFSETQRNKGNFPGRFSGRQFSNSRSEMNVSTLELGDSALYLCASSPGGANTGELFFGEGSRLTVL.

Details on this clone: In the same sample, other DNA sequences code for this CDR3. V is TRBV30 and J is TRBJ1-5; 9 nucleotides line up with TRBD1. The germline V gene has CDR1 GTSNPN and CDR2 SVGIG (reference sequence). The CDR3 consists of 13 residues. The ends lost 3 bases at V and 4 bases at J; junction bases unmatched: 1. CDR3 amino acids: CAWSGTGNQPQHF. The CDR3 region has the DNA TGTGCCTGGAGCGGGACAGGGAATCAGCCCCAGCATTTT.

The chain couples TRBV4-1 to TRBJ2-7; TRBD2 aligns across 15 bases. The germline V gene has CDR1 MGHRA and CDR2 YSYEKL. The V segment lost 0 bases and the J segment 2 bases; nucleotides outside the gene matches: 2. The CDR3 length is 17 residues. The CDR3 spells CASSQDGLAGGAYEQYF. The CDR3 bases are TGCGCCAGCAGCCAAGATGGACTAGCGGGGGGGGCCTACGAGCAGTACTTC.

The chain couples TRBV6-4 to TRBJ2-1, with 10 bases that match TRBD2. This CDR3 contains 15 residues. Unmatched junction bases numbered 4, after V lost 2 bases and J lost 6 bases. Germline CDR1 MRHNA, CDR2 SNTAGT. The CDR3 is CASSDESGGANEQFF. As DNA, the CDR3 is TGTGCCAGCAGTGACGAGAGCGGGGGGGCCAATGAGCAGTTCTTC.

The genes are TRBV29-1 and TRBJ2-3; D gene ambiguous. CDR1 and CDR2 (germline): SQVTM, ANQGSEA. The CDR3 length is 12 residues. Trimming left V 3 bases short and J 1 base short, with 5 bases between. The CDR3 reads CSVEAGTDTQYF. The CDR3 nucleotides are TGCAGCGTTGAGGCAGGCACAGATACGCAGTATTTT.

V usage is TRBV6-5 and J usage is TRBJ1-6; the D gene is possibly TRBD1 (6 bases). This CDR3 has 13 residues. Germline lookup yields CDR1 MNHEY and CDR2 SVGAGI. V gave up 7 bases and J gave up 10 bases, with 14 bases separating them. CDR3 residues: CASTAGARSPLHF. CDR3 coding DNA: TGTGCCAGCACCGCAGGGGCGAGGTCACCCCTCCACTTT.

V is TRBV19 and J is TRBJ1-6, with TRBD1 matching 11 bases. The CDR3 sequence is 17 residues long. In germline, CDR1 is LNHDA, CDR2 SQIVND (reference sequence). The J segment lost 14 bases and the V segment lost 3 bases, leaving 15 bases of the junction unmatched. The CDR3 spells CASSMQRDRGTPITLHF. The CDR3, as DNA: TGTGCCAGTAGTATGCAAAGGGACAGGGGGACCCCAATCACCCTCCACTTT.

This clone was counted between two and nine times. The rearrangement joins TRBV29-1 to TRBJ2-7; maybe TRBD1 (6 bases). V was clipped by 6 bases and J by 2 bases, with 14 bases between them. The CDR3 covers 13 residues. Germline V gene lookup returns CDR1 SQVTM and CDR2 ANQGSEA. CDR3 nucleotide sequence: TGCAGCGTAACGGGACACGAACCCTACGAGCAGTACTTC. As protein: CSVTGHEPYEQYF.

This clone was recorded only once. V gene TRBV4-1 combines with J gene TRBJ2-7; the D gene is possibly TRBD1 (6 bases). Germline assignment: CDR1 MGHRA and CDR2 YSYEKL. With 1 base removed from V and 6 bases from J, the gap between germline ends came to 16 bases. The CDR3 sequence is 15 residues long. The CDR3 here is CASSQVGTRLGEQYF. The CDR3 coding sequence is TGCGCCAGCAGCCAAGTTGGGACAAGACTCGGCGAGCAGTACTTC.